These 17 T cell receptor beta chains came from one sample sequenced in a study of blood T cell repertoires in COVID-19. Only in-frame clones appear in the TCRdb table, and some are missing; sequencing was by immunoSEQ multiplex PCR. The sample consists of just under 50,000 clones, approximately 79% of them appearing once. Source material: peripheral blood. The receptors were sampled from a man aged 65 to 79 with acute or convalescent COVID-19.

This chain connects TRBV21-1 to TRBJ1-1. TRBV21-1 has pseudogene status. This CDR3 contains 14 residues. DNA for the CDR3: TGTGCCAGCAGCAAAGAACTTGAAAGTACTGAAGCTTTCTTT. Its translation is CASSKELESTEAFF.

The rearrangement uses TRBV25-1 and TRBJ2-1; the D is unclear. Trimming removed 3 bases from V and 7 bases from J, with 10 bases in between. CDR3 length equals 13 residues. Looked up from germline, CDR1 is MGHDK and CDR2 is SYGVNS. Here the CDR3 reads CASSDPLWNEQFF. The CDR3 coding sequence is TGTGCCAGCAGTGACCCTCTATGGAATGAGCAGTTCTTC.

The chain is built from TRBV4-1 and TRBJ1-5, with D unclear. Germline-derived CDR1 and CDR2 are MGHRA and YSYEKL. V gave up 4 bases and J gave up 4 bases, with 26 bases separating them. The CDR3 sequence is 19 residues long. CDR3 sequence reads: CASSRSLNPGRGRNQPQHF. Here the CDR3 DNA reads TGCGCCAGCAGCCGTTCCCTAAATCCGGGCCGCGGGAGGAATCAGCCCCAGCATTTT.

This clone was seen only a few times. The genes are TRBV4-1 and TRBJ1-3; D is perhaps TRBD1 (5 bases). The CDR3 is 15 residues long. V was pared by 4 bases and J by 0 bases, with 10 bases between. CDR1 and CDR2 (germline): MGHRA, YSYEKL. The chain's CDR3 is CASSLGLNSGNTIYF. CDR3 DNA sequence: TGCGCCAGCAGCCTGGGACTTAACTCTGGAAACACCATATATTTT.

The chain uses TRBV4-1 and TRBJ1-2, with 7 nucleotides matching TRBD1. This CDR3 spans 15 amino acids. The V segment lost 1 base and the J segment 4 bases; nucleotides outside the gene matches: 6. Germline CDR1 MGHRA, CDR2 YSYEKL. The CDR3 protein is CASSQVTGNVYGYTF. In DNA form, the CDR3 reads TGCGCCAGCAGCCAAGTGACAGGGAACGTCTATGGCTACACCTTC.

The chain links TRBV5-1 to TRBJ1-1; D may be TRBD1 (5 bases). The CDR3 is 14 residues long. V dropped 2 bases and J dropped 4 bases, with 12 bases sitting between them. From germline, CDR1 is SGHRS and CDR2 YFSETQ. As DNA, the CDR3 is TGCGCCAGCAGCTTTGGTTCCGGGGGCACTGAAGCTTTCTTT. Encoded protein: CASSFGSGGTEAFF.

The chain employs TRBV6-6 and TRBJ1-1; D not resolved. This CDR3 contains 15 residues. The germline CDR1 and CDR2 sequences are MNHNY and SVGAGI (reference sequence). Trimming took 2 bases from V and 3 from J, leaving 13 bases between them. CDR3 sequence (DNA): TGTGCCAGCAGTTACGATTTGGTAGCCGACACTGAAGCTTTCTTT. Protein: CASSYDLVADTEAFF.

The chain employs TRBV18 and TRBJ1-4; D remains unclear. Germline V gene data show CDR1 as KGHSH and CDR2 as LQKENI. The length of the CDR3 is 15 residues. V was trimmed by 3 bases and J by 4 bases, leaving 12 bases between them. The CDR3 coding sequence is TGTGCCAGCTCACCGAGGTCCGAAAATAATGAAAAACTGTTTTTT. Its translation is CASSPRSENNEKLFF.

The chain carries TRBV14 and TRBJ1-6; no definite D call. Germline-derived CDR1 and CDR2 are SGHDN and FVKESK. CDR3 length: 13 amino acids. With 1 base removed from V and 14 bases from J, the gap between germline ends came to 12 bases. CDR3: CASSQGPGATLHF. For the CDR3, the DNA is TGTGCCAGCAGCCAAGGCCCGGGAGCGACCCTCCACTTT.

This sequence joins TRBV7-6 and TRBJ2-5, with a weak D call TRBD2 (6 bases). Trimming removed 1 base at V and 0 bases at J, with 21 bases between. The CDR3 is 19 residues long. Germline CDR1 and CDR2: SGHVS and FNYEAQ. The CDR3 here is CASSLVAPWDSGYQETQYF. CDR3 DNA sequence: TGTGCCAGCAGCTTAGTAGCGCCCTGGGATAGCGGATACCAAGAGACCCAGTACTTC.

The rearrangement uses TRBV5-1 and TRBJ2-3; no clear D. Trimming took off 0 bases at V and 5 bases at J, with 7 bases between the two ends. CDR1 and CDR2 (germline): SGHRS, YFSETQ. CDR3 size: 13 residues. CDR3 coding DNA: TGCGCCAGCAGCTTGGGGGCAGTAGATACGCAGTATTTT. It codes for CASSLGAVDTQYF.

This clone was recorded a few times. The chain has TRBV9 and TRBJ2-2; D is perhaps TRBD1 (5 bases). The germline V gene has CDR1 SGDLS and CDR2 YYNGEE. Trimming cost V 2 bases and J 5 bases, with 10 bases left between them. The CDR3 runs 14 residues. Written as DNA, the CDR3 is TGTGCCAGCAGCGTCTCCCAGGGTACCGGGGAGCTGTTTTTT. As protein: CASSVSQGTGELFF. Combining the CDR3 with reference TRBV9 and TRBJ2-2 gives the whole variable domain DSGVTQTPKHLITATGQRVTLRCSPRSGDLSVYWYQQSLDQGLQFLIQYYNGEERAKGNILERFSAQQFPDLHSELNLSSLELGDSALYFCASSVSQGTGELFFGEGSRLTVL.

This sequence joins TRBV6-5 and TRBJ1-5; D might be TRBD1 (6 bases). Germline-derived CDR1 and CDR2 are MNHEY and SVGAGI. V shed 10 bases and J shed 4 bases, with 20 bases lying between them. The CDR3 runs 15 residues. The CDR3 bases are TGTGCCACCGGAAGAGGACAGACCTTTAATCAGCCCCAGCATTTT. Translating gives CATGRGQTFNQPQHF.

The chain links TRBV7-3 to TRBJ1-6; weak D call: TRBD1 (6 bases). CDR3 length: 14 residues. V lost 5 bases, J lost 13 bases, and 18 bases lay in between. Germline-derived CDR1 and CDR2 are SGHTA and FQGTGA. In nucleotides, the CDR3 is TGTGCCAGCAGCGTCAACAGGGTTGAGGCCCCCCTCCACTTT. Protein sequence: CASSVNRVEAPLHF. The full variable domain, rest sourced from reference TRBV7-3 and TRBJ1-6, is GAGVSQTPSNKVTEKGKYVELRCDPISGHTALYWYRQSLGQGPEFLIYFQGTGAADDSGLPNDRFFAVRPEGSVSTLKIQRTERGDSAVYLCASSVNRVEAPLHFGNGTRLTVT.

The chain links TRBV4-1 to TRBJ2-3, with D perhaps TRBD1 (8 bases). Between the trimmed V and J ends, which lost 6 bases and 0 bases, there was a span of 16 bases. This CDR3 comprises 16 residues. The germline CDR1 and CDR2 sequences are MGHRA and YSYEKL. CDR3 DNA sequence: TGCGCCAGCAGTCCTTACAGGGGGGGTAGCACAGATACGCAGTATTTT. Translated, it gives CASSPYRGGSTDTQYF.

The J gene is TRBJ2-3, the V gene TRBV20-1, with 7 bases fitting TRBD1. Germline CDR1 and CDR2: DFQATT and SNEGSKA (reference sequence). J gave up 4 bases and V 3 bases, and 10 bases lay outside the gene matches. This CDR3 spans 15 amino acids. The CDR3 region has the DNA TGCAGTGCTAGTACCGGGACAGATGGCTCAGATACGCAGTATTTT. Its translation is CSASTGTDGSDTQYF.

V gene TRBV19 combines with J gene TRBJ2-5; tentative D call: TRBD2 (5 bases). CDR3 length equals 15 residues. Germline-derived CDR1 and CDR2 are LNHDA and SQIVND (reference sequence). The V and J ends lost 5 bases and 2 bases respectively, with 15 bases between them. CDR3 in DNA: TGTGCCAGTAGTTCGAGGGCCAACATTCAAGAGACCCAGTACTTC. This codes for CASSSRANIQETQYF.